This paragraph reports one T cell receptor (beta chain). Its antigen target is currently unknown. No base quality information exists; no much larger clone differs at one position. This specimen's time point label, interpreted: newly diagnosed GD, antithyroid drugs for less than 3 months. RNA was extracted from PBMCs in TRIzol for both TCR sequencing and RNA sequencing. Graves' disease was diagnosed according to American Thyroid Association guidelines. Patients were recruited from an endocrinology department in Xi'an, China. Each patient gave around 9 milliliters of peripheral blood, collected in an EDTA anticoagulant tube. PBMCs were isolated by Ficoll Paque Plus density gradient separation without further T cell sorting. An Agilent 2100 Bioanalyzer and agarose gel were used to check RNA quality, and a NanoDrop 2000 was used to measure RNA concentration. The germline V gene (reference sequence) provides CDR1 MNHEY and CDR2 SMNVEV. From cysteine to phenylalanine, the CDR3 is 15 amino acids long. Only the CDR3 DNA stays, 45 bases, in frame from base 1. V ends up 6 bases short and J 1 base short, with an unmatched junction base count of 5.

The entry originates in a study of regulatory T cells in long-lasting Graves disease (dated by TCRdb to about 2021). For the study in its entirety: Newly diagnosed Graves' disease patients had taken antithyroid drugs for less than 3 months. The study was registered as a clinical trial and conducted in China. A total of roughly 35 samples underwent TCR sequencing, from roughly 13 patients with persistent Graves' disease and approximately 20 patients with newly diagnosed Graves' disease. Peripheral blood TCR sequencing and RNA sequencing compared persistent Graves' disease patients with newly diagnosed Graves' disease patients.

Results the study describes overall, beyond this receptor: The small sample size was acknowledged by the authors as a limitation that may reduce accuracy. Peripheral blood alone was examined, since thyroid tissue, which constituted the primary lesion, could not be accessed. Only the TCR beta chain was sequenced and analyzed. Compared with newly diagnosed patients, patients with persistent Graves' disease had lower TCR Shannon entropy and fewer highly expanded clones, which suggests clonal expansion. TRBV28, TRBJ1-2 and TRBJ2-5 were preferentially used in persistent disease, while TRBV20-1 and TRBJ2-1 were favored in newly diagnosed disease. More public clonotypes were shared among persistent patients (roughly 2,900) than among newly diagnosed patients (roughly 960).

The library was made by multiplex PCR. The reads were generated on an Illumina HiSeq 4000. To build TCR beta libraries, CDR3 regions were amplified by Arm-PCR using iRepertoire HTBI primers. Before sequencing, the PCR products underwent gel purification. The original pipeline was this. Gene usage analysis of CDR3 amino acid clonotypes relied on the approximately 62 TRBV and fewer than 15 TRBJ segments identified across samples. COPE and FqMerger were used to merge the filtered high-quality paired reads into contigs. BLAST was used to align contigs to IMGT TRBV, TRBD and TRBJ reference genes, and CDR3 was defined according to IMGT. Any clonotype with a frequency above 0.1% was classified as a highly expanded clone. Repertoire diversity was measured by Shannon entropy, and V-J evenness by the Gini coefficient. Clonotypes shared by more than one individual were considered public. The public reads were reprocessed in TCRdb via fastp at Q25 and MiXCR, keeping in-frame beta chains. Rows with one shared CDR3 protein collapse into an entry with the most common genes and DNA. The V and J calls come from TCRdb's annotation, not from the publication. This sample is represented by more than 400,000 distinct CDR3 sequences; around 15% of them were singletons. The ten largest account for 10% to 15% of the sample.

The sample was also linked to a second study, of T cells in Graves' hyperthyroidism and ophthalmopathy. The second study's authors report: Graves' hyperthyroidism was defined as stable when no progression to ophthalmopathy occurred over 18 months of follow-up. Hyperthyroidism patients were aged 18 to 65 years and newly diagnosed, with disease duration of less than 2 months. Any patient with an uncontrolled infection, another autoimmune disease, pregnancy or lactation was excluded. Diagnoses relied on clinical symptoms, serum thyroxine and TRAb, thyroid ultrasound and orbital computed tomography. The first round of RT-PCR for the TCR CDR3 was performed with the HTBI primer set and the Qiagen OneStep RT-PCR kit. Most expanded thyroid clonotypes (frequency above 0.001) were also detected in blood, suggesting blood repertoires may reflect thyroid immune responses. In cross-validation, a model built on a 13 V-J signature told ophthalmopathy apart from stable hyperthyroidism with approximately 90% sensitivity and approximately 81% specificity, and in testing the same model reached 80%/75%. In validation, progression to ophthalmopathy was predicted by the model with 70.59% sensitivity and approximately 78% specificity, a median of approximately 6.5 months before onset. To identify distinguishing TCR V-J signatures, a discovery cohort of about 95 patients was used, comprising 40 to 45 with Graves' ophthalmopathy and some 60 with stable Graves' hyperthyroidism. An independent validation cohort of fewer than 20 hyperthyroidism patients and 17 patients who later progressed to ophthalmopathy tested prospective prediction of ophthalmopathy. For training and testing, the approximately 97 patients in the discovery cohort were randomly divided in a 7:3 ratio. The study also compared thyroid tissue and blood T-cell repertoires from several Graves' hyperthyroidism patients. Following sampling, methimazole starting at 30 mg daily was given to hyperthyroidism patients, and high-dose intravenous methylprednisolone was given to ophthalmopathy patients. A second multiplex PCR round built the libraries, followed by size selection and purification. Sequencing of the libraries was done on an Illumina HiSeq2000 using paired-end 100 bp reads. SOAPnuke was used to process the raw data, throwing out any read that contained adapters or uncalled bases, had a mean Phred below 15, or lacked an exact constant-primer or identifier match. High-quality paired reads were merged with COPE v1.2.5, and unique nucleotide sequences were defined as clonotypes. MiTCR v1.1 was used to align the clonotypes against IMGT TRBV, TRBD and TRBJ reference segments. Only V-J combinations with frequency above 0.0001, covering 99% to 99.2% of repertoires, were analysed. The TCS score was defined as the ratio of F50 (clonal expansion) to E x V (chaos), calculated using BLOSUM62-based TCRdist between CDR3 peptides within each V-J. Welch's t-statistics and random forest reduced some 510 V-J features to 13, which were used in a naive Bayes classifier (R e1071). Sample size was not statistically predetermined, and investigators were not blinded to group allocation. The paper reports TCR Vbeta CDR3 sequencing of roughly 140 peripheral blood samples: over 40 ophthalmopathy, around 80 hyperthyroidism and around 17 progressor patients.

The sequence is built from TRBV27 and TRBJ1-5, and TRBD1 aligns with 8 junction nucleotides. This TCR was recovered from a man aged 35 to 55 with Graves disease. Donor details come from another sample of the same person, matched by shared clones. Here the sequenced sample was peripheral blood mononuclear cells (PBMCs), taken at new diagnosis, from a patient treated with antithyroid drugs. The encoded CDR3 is CASRRQGLSNQPQHF. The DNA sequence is TGTGCCAGCAGGCGACAGGGGTTGAGCAATCAGCCCCAGCATTTT.